Presented here are 19 T cell receptor beta chains from one specimen sequenced in a study of blood T cells in healthy people across ages. Next came a second PCR, run for about 7 to 12 cycles, which used a sample-barcoded 5' primer along with a J-beta primer mix. MiXCR, applied by TCRdb to the 5' RACE reads, yields one record per CDR3 protein. Of about 1.8 million distinct CDR3 sequences listed, about 50% are singletons. Specimen: blood. The receptors derive from a woman in her forties in good health.

This clonotype was observed a handful of times. The chain links TRBV15 to TRBJ2-3; 11 bases align to TRBD1. Germline V gives CDR1 LNHNV, CDR2 YYDKDF (reference sequence). V gave up 5 bases and J gave up 8 bases; unmatched junction bases: 9. This CDR3 has 15 residues. The chain's CDR3 is CATSPGQGDLGTQYF. The CDR3 DNA reads TGTGCCACCAGCCCGGGACAGGGGGATCTAGGTACGCAGTATTTT.

There are a few counts of this clonotype. The chain recombines TRBV20-1 with TRBJ2-7, with 8 nucleotides matching TRBD2. This CDR3 has 15 residues. The germline V gene has CDR1 DFQATT and CDR2 SNEGSKA (reference sequence). The V and J ends lost 0 bases and 3 bases, in that order; junction bases with no gene match: 7. The CDR3: CSAREFLAGHYEQYF. CDR3 DNA: TGCAGTGCTAGAGAGTTTCTAGCGGGCCACTACGAGCAGTACTTC.

The chain's CDR3 is CASRQTRQGRTGELFF. The CDR3, as DNA: TGTGCCAGCAGACAAACCCGACAGGGTCGCACCGGGGAGCTGTTTTTT. The V call is TRBV28, the J call TRBJ2-2; 7 bases align to TRBD1. The V gene's germline CDR1 is MDHEN and CDR2 SYDVKM. The CDR3 runs 16 residues. V lost 6 bases to trimming and J lost 4 bases; unmatched junction nucleotides: 11.

This rearrangement joins TRBV2 to TRBJ2-3, with 10 bases aligning to TRBD2. The CDR3 length is 15 residues. Unmatched junction bases numbered 7, after V lost 6 bases and J lost 4 bases. The V gene's germline CDR1 is SNHLY and CDR2 FYNNEI. In nucleotides, the CDR3 is TGTGCCAGCAGGAGAGCGGGGGGGCTTGCAGATACGCAGTATTTT. It encodes CASRRAGGLADTQYF.

The chain uses TRBV18 and TRBJ2-7, with 9 bases identical to TRBD1. J lost 0 bases, V lost 4 bases, and 7 bases had no gene match. Per germline, CDR1 KGHSH and CDR2 LQKENI. The CDR3 consists of 16 residues. The CDR3 nucleotides read TGTGCCAGCTCACGGGGGACAGGGCCCTCCTCCTACGAGCAGTACTTC. Protein product: CASSRGTGPSSYEQYF.

The chain recombines TRBV4-2 with TRBJ2-3, with 7 bases lining up with TRBD1. The length of the CDR3 is 15 residues. From germline, CDR1 is LGHNA and CDR2 YNFKEQ. V dropped 4 bases and J dropped 6; count of bases not matched to a gene: 10. The CDR3 sequence: CASSPTTGLGDTQYF. The CDR3 nucleotides read TGTGCCAGCAGCCCGACGACAGGGCTTGGTGATACGCAGTATTTT.

The chain uses TRBV6-6 and TRBJ1-4; 8 bases agree with TRBD1. The J segment lost 8 bases and the V segment lost 6 bases, leaving 8 bases of the junction unmatched. This CDR3 spans 14 amino acids. Germline V gene sequence: CDR1 MNHNY, CDR2 SVGAGI (reference sequence). This CDR3 reads CASRGQGREEKLFF. The CDR3 DNA is TGTGCCAGCAGAGGACAGGGTCGGGAAGAAAAACTGTTTTTT.

The rearrangement joins TRBV4-3 to TRBJ2-7; D is possibly TRBD2 (6 bases). The J call may be faulty, since TRBJ2-5 better matches the DNA end. The germline gives CDR1 LGHNA, CDR2 YSLEER. CDR3 length: 15 residues. Here the CDR3 reads CASSQLPGLEETQYF. CDR3 in DNA: TGCGCCAGCAGCCAATTGCCGGGACTTGAAGAGACCCAGTACTTC.

This chain connects TRBV4-3 to TRBJ2-7; a weak D match, TRBD1 (5 bases). The CDR3 sequence is 15 residues long. V was cut by 0 bases and J by 2 bases, with 11 bases left in between. The germline V gene has CDR1 LGHNA and CDR2 YSLEER. This CDR3 is CASSQDEGATYEQYF. The CDR3 bases are TGCGCCAGCAGCCAAGATGAAGGGGCGACCTACGAGCAGTACTTC.

The V call is TRBV28, the J call TRBJ2-7; the D call may be TRBD1 or TRBD2 (5 bases each). Trimming shortened V by 6 bases and J by 3 bases, and 18 bases separated the two germline ends. Germline V gene lookup returns CDR1 MDHEN and CDR2 SYDVKM. The CDR3 sequence is 15 residues long. In nucleotides, the CDR3 is TGTGCCAGCAGGCCGCCGGGACGAGGGAACTACGAGCAGTACTTC. Amino acid sequence: CASRPPGRGNYEQYF. The full variable domain, with the rest looked up from reference TRBV28 and TRBJ2-7, is DVKVTQSSRYLVKRTGEKVFLECVQDMDHENMFWYRQDPGLGLRLIYFSYDVKMKEKGDIPEGYSVSREKKERFSLILESASTNQTSMYLCASRPPGRGNYEQYFGPGTRLTVT.

The table lists this clonotype with a few counts. The CDR3 coding sequence is TGTGCCAGTGTCGGGTGGGGGCTTCACTACGAGCAGTACTTC. It codes for CASVGWGLHYEQYF. This sequence joins TRBV28 and TRBJ2-7; D perhaps matches TRBD1 (6 bases). Germline assignment: CDR1 MDHEN and CDR2 SYDVKM. This CDR3 is 14 amino acids long. V lost 9 bases, J lost 3 bases, and 18 bases lay in between.

The chain uses TRBV5-1 and TRBJ2-5, with 11 bases identical to TRBD2. Trimming cost V 7 bases and J 11 bases; bases outside gene matches: 10. Germline CDR1 is SGHRS and CDR2 is YFSETQ. CDR3 length: 13 amino acids. The CDR3 sequence: CASATLAGGEQYF. The CDR3 nucleotides are TGCGCCAGCGCAACTCTAGCGGGGGGTGAGCAGTACTTC. Combining the CDR3 with reference TRBV5-1 and TRBJ2-5 gives the whole variable domain KAGVTQTPRYLIKTRGQQVTLSCSPISGHRSVSWYQQTPGQGLQFLFEYFSETQRNKGNFPGRFSGRQFSNSRSEMNVSTLELGDSALYLCASATLAGGEQYFGPGTRLLVL.

This clonotype showed up just a few times. The chain links TRBV5-1 to TRBJ1-2; D is uncertain. V was pared by 3 bases and J by 1 base, with 4 bases between. This CDR3 contains 12 residues. Germline V gene data show CDR1 as SGHRS and CDR2 as YFSETQ. The DNA for the CDR3 is TGCGCCAGCAGCTCGATTAACTATGGCTACACCTTC. Its protein product is CASSSINYGYTF.

The chain couples TRBV12-3 or TRBV12-4 to TRBJ1-5; D gene ambiguous. The germline V and J ends were trimmed by 1 base and 0 bases, with 13 bases remaining between them. This CDR3 is built from 17 residues. This chain's CDR3 is CASSLGGAGVSNQPQHF. The CDR3, as DNA: TGTGCCAGCAGTTTAGGAGGAGCTGGGGTTAGCAATCAGCCCCAGCATTTT.

V and J are TRBV5-4 and TRBJ2-1, with D maybe TRBD1 (6 bases). Germline V gives CDR1 SGHNT, CDR2 YYREEE (reference sequence). The CDR3 loop spans 13 amino acids. V lost 0 bases and J 8 bases, leaving 9 bases between the germline ends. The CDR3 sequence: CASSLGGQYEQFF. Written as DNA, the CDR3 is TGTGCCAGCAGCTTGGGGGGGCAGTATGAGCAGTTCTTC.

In this sample, this clonotype turned up a few times. The V call is TRBV11-1, the J call TRBJ1-6, with 8 bases matching TRBD1. The junction had 3 bases not matched to a gene; V was cut back by 5 bases and J by 6 bases. CDR3 length: 14 amino acids. CDR1 is SGHAT, CDR2 FQDESV, per germline (reference sequence). The CDR3 DNA is TGTGCCAGCAGCACGGACAGGGCTAATTCACCCCTCCACTTT. It translates to CASSTDRANSPLHF.

There are a few counts of this clonotype. This rearrangement joins TRBV24-1 to TRBJ2-1, with D possibly matching TRBD2 (5 bases). V lost 7 bases and J lost 6, with 9 bases in between. Germline CDR1 is KGHDR and CDR2 is SFDVKD. The CDR3 has 12 amino acids. The CDR3 region has the DNA TGTGCCACCAGCGGACTCGTCAATGAGCAGTTCTTC. This sequence encodes CATSGLVNEQFF.

The rearrangement uses TRBV6-1 and TRBJ2-1, with 9 bases matching TRBD2. This CDR3 has 14 residues. After removal of 7 bases from V and 4 bases from J, the junction contained 5 bases not matched to a gene. Germline assignment: CDR1 MNHNS and CDR2 SASEGT. CDR3 sequence reads: CASIDSGGYNEQFF. CDR3 nucleotides: TGTGCCAGCATCGATAGCGGGGGATACAATGAGCAGTTCTTC.

The chain joins TRBV7-2 to TRBJ2-7; 8 bases line up with TRBD2. This CDR3 contains 16 residues. V shed 5 bases and J 7 bases; nucleotides not matched to a gene: 16. The germline CDR1 and CDR2 sequences are SGHTA and FQGNSA. Here the CDR3 reads CASSPVLRGGRGEQYF. The CDR3 nucleotides read TGTGCCAGCAGCCCAGTTCTCCGGGGGGGCCGGGGTGAGCAGTACTTC.